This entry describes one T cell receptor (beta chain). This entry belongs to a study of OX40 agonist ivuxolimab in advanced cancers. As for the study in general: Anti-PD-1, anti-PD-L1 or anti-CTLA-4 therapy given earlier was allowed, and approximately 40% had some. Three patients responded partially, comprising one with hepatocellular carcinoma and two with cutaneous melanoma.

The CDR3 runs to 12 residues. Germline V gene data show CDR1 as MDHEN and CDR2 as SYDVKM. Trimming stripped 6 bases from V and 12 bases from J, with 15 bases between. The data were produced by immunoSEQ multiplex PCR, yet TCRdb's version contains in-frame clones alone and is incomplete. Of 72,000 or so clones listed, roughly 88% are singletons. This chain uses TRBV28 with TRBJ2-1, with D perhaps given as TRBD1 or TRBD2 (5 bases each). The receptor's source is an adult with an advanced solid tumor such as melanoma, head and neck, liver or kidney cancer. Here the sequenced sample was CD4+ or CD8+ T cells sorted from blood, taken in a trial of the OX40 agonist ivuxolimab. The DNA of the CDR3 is TGTGCCAGCAGCCAAGGGACCTTAGGGCAGTTCTTC. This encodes CASSQGTLGQFF.